These T cell receptor beta chains were read from a single sample in a study of T-cell reconstitution after alpha-beta-depleted transplantation in children. TCRdb fed the PCR reads into MiXCR, producing one record per CDR3 protein. This sample carries 800,000 to 1,000,000 distinct CDR3 sequences, around 30% of them seen once, and the ten largest clones take roughly 30%. The sequences come from PBMCs, mostly from graft donor cells, collected 360 days after TCRalphabeta/CD19-depleted stem cell transplant. The receptors derive from a boy in the first two years of life who had a stem cell transplant for SCID, so the T cells may come from the graft donor. Each CDR3 is given without its conserved first and last residue.

V	J	CDR3
TRBV20-1	TRBJ2-7	SARGSSDSRVTYEQY
TRBV12-3/TRBV12-4	TRBJ2-2	ASSHPGHVAGELF
TRBV2	TRBJ1-2	ASSNGPFYGYT
TRBV28	TRBJ2-1	ASKPGLRGGYNEQF
TRBV20-1	TRBJ2-3	SARDLQLVPDTQY
TRBV2	TRBJ2-1	ASGKYNEQF
TRBV4-1	TRBJ2-2	ASSQAGGPNTGELF
TRBV11-2	TRBJ2-2	ASSPQGDLNTGELF
TRBV28	TRBJ1-2	ASRFFDRAHGYT
TRBV29-1	TRBJ1-4	SVGGTGVGEKLF
TRBV28	TRBJ2-3	ASSTSKTGTSGY
TRBV27	TRBJ2-1	ASSLARQGYNEQF
TRBV20-1	TRBJ2-3	SATDRVEDTQY
TRBV29-1	TRBJ1-4	SVIRGADGKLF
TRBV29-1	TRBJ1-1	SVERRGVYAEAF
TRBV12-3/TRBV12-4	TRBJ2-7	ASSLQLGDAYEQY
TRBV5-1	TRBJ1-1	ASSIGQGKSNTEAF
TRBV7-2	TRBJ2-7	ASSLGLGAARYEQY
TRBV20-1	TRBJ2-7	SASTGGRPTEQY
TRBV5-1	TRBJ2-1	ASSPWSGQIYNEQF
TRBV20-1	TRBJ1-1	SARGGQARNTEAF
TRBV6-1	TRBJ2-1	ASSTPRAGAYNEQF
TRBV4-1	TRBJ2-6	ASSRTAPTSGANVLT
TRBV20-1	TRBJ2-5	SASTIGGPIQETQY
TRBV5-6	TRBJ2-1	ASSFSGGAGNEQF
TRBV15	TRBJ2-5	ATSRGQSRGLETQY
TRBV7-2	TRBJ2-1	ASTPLRAVNEQF
TRBV7-9	TRBJ1-1	ASSIGAGMNTEAF
TRBV29-1	TRBJ2-3	SSGGSLETDTQY
TRBV4-2	TRBJ2-5	ASSRGLQETQY
TRBV6-5	TRBJ2-7	ASSYNTAISYEQY
TRBV20-1	TRBJ2-1	SAYSGGAAYEQF
TRBV3-1	TRBJ2-7	ASSQDVGTGAYEQY
TRBV20-1	TRBJ2-7	SARDHRGPTDEQY
TRBV20-1	TRBJ1-1	SARDPTGANTEAF
TRBV12-3/TRBV12-4	TRBJ2-1	ASSLLGQGRNEQF